This TCR beta chain was retrieved from a study of T cell clones after liver transplantation. Looking at the study overall: Post-transplant blood was tracked for graft-donor-reactive T cell clones identified in a pre-transplant mixed lymphocyte reaction.

Using immunoSEQ multiplex PCR, the repertoire was profiled, and TCRdb retains in-frame clones only, with some absent. The table has tens of thousands of clones, around 80% seen once. This sequence was found in a human patient who received a liver transplant. The graft donor may be the source of some T cells. Sequenced material: CD4+ T cells from blood, taken 48 months after liver transplant.

CDR3 in DNA: TGCAGCGTTGAAAACCCAGGGGCTGGGGCCAACGTCCTGACTTTC. It codes for CSVENPGAGANVLTF. This chain links TRBV29-1 with TRBJ2-6; D is perhaps TRBD1 (6 bases). Germline loops: CDR1 SQVTM, CDR2 ANQGSEA. V lost 2 bases and J lost 2, with 10 bases in between. The CDR3 is 15 amino acids.